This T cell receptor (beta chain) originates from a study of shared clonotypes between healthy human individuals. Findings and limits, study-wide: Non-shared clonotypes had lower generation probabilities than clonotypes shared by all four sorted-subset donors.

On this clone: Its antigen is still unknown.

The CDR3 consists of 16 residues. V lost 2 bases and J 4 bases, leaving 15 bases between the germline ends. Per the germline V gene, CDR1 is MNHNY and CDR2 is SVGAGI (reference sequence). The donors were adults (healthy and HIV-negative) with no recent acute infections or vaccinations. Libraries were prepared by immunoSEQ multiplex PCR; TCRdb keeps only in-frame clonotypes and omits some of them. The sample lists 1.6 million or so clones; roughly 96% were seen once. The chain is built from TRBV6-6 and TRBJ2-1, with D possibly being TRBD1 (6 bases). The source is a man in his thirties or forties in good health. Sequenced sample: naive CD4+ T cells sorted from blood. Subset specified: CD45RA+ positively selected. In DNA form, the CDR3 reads TGTGCCAGCAGTTACCGTCCAGGGGTGGCATACAATGAGCAGTTCTTC. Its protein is CASSYRPGVAYNEQFF.